This T cell receptor (beta chain) stems from a study of cytotoxic CD8 clonotypes in ibrutinib-treated CLL (dated by TCRdb to the early 2020s). Context from the whole study: The cohort had 11 relapsed/refractory and 15 treatment-naive patients; some 17 were IGHV unmutated. Responses were partial in roughly 25 patients and complete in 2; after median roughly 69 months follow-up, roughly 14 stayed in remission and around 12 progressed. Samples at response were collected after a median of about 12 months of treatment, with a range of 6 to 36 months. An average of around 260,000 productive templates and some 100,000 productive rearrangements was obtained per sample. Longitudinal samples were obtainable from about 30% of the roughly 90 participants in the trial. Cryopreserved peripheral blood mononuclear cells were obtained prior to treatment, at the time of response, and at either disease progression or sustained remission. Every sample from remission and from progressive disease was obtained while the patients were still on ibrutinib.

From the cysteine through the phenylalanine, the CDR3 covers 14 amino acids. The read is trimmed to its CDR3 DNA, 42 bases read in frame from base 1. V lost 4 bases and J lost 1 base; the stretch between them is 10 bases long. Based on the germline V gene, the CDR1 and CDR2 sequences are KGHSH and LQKENI. The sample's time point label is to be understood as: about eleven months on ibrutinib. Roughly 2 micrograms of genomic DNA were extracted from cryopreserved PBMCs for TCR beta library preparation. High-throughput TCR beta sequencing was performed on longitudinal blood samples from CLL patients receiving ibrutinib monotherapy. The patients took part in an open-label, single-center phase 2 trial of ibrutinib monotherapy. On a MiSeq, deep resolution sequencing aimed for a depth between 1 in 1 million and 1 in 200,000 T cells, with each clonotype covered approximately 9.8x on average. The immunoSEQ hsTCRB Kit was used to generate TCR beta libraries. In the authors' own workflow: ImmunoSEQ Data Assistant and ImmunoSEQ Analyzer were used for data analysis, and V, D and J genes were assigned according to IMGT definitions. Clonality, with values ranging from 0 to 1, was calculated as one minus the normalized Shannon entropy of productive rearrangement frequencies. Only overrepresented clonotypes making up at least 0.05% of the repertoire of each patient were included in the public clonotype analysis. About a dozen age-matched healthy donor repertoires from immuneACCESS served as clonality controls. Drawn from immuneACCESS, this table holds only the in-frame rearrangements with V and J called that TCRdb kept. Clones are partly lost; checked studies trace under half to an unresolved V gene and leave the rest unexplained. The V and J calls and clone size are taken from that table; D and trimming were inferred from the DNA. This sample holds some 140,000 clones; 75% to 95% were observed only once. 9.5% to 14% of the sample is in the top ten clones.

Paper-wide results and their limitations: At baseline, clonality was higher than in age-matched healthy donors and showed a strong correlation with circulating CD8+ T-cell counts. Sampling times were not matched between patients in sustained remission and patients whose disease was progressing, and lymph node repertoires were not examined. Clonality increased at ibrutinib response, stayed stable in sustained remission, and fell back toward baseline at progression. Public clonotypes were rare and either shrank or stayed stable during treatment, and the rise in clonality at ibrutinib response reflected expansion of private clonotypes.

Regarding this clone: The clone's antigen remains unknown. It has no much larger one-base neighbor in the sample; base qualities were not kept.

The clonotype originates from a human donor with chronic lymphocytic leukemia. The chain uses TRBV18 and TRBJ1-1; perhaps TRBD1 is the D gene, with 5 bases matching. Sequenced material: PBMCs, taken after 12 months of ibrutinib treatment. In nucleotide form, the sequence is TGTGCCAGCTCACTCGAGACAGCGAACACTGAAGCTTTCTTT. Its product reads: CASSLETANTEAFF.